This T cell receptor (beta chain) is from a study of control samples from healthy donors and cancer patients. The method was immunoSEQ multiplex PCR; TCRdb's version includes in-frame clones alone and lacks a portion of them. The sample holds over 150,000 clones, 90% seen once. J lost 7 bases, V lost 3 bases, and 11 bases had no gene match. The CDR3 has 16 amino acids. Looked up from germline, CDR1 is SGDLS and CDR2 is YYNGEE. The clonotype was recovered from a woman aged 50 to 60 in good health. Sequenced: blood. The V and J genes are TRBV9 and TRBJ2-2, with 8 bases lining up with TRBD1. The CDR3, as DNA: TGTGCCAGCAGCGAGCCCAGGGGGCGCGTGGACGGGGAGCTGTTTTTT. Translation: CASSEPRGRVDGELFF. Complete variable domain (other parts from reference TRBV9 and TRBJ2-2): DSGVTQTPKHLITATGQRVTLRCSPRSGDLSVYWYQQSLDQGLQFLIQYYNGEERAKGNILERFSAQQFPDLHSELNLSSLELGDSALYFCASSEPRGRVDGELFFGEGSRLTVL.